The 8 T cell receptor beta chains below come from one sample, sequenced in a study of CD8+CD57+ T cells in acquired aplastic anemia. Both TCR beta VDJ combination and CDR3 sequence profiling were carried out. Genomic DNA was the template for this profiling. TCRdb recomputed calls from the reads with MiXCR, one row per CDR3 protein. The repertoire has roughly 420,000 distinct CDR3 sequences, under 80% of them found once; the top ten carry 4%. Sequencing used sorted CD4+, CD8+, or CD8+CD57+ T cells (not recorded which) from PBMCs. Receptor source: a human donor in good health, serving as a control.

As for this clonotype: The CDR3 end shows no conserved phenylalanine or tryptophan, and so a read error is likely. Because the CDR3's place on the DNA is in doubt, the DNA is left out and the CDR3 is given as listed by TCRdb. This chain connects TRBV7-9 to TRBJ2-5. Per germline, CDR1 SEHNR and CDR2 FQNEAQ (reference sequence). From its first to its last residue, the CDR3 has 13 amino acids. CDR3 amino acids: CASSLFQETQYFG.

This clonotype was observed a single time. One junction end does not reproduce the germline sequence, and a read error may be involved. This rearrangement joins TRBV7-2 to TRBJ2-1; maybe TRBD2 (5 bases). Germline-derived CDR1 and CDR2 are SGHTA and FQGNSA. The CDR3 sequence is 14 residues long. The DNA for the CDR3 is TGCGCCAGCAGCTCGAAAGAGGAGGCCGATGAGCAGTTCTTC. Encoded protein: CASSSKEEADEQFF.

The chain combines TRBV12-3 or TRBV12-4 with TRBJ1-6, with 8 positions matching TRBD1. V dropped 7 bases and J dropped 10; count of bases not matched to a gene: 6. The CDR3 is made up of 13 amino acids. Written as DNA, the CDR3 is TGTGCCAGCATCAAGGACAGGGCATCACCCCTCCACTTT. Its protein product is CASIKDRASPLHF.

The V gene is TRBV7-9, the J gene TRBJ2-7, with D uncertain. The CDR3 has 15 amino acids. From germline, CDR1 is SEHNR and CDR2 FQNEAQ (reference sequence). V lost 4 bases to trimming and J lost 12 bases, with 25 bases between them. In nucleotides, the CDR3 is TGTGCCAGCAGCTCTGACATCACGGAAAACACTGAAGCGTACTTC. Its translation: CASSSDITENTEAYF.

CDR3 loop: CASSVSTVQETQYF. Here the CDR3 DNA reads TGTGCCAGCAGCGTATCGACAGTCCAAGAGACCCAGTACTTC. The chain couples TRBV7-2 to TRBJ2-5, with D maybe TRBD1 (5 bases). Deletions cut 5 bases from V and 1 base from J, with 11 bases between. Germline values: CDR1 SGHTA, CDR2 FQGNSA. The CDR3 has 14 residues.

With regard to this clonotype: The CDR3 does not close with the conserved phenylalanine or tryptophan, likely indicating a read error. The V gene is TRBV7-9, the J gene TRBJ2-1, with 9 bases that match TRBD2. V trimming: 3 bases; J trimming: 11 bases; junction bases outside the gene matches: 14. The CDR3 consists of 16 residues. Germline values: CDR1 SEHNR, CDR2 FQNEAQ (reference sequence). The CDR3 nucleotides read TGTGCCAGCAGCTTCCTTCTAGCGGGAAGCAGACTTAAGCAGTTCCTC. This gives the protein CASSFLLAGSRLKQFL.

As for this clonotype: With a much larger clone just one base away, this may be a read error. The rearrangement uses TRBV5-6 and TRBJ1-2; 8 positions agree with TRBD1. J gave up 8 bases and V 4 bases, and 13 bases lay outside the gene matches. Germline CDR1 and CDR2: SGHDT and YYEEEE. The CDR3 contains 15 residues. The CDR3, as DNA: TGTGCCAGCAGCCAAGAGGACAGGGAGGTTGAGGGCTACACCTTC. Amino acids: CASSQEDREVEGYTF.

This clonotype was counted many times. CDR3 amino acids: CASSRPGTGGNEQFF. DNA of the CDR3: TGTGCCAGCAGCCGCCCCGGGACAGGGGGCAATGAGCAGTTCTTC. The chain carries TRBV7-2 and TRBJ2-1; 11 bases line up with TRBD1. Germline CDR1 is SGHTA and CDR2 is FQGNSA. V trimming: 5 bases; J trimming: 6 bases; junction bases outside the gene matches: 6. The CDR3 is 15 residues long.